Below are 16 T cell receptor beta chains sequenced from a single sample in a study of shared clonotypes between healthy human individuals. CD45RO negativity and positive selection for CCR7 defined naive CD8 cells, a population that excluded terminally differentiated effector memory CD45RA+ cells. Sequenced by immunoSEQ multiplex PCR; TCRdb stores in-frame clones only, minus some. The sample contains hundreds of thousands of clones, about 95% of which appear only once. Source material: naive CD8+ T cells sorted from blood. Receptor source: a woman younger than 45 in good health.

The rearrangement links TRBV5-6 to TRBJ1-1, with D perhaps matching TRBD1 (6 bases). V lost 4 bases, J lost 1 base, and 14 bases lay in between. Germline loops: CDR1 SGHDT, CDR2 YYEEEE. This CDR3 has 15 amino acids. The CDR3 reads CASSPYRVTNTEAFF. CDR3 nucleotide sequence: TGTGCCAGCAGCCCATACAGGGTTACGAACACTGAAGCTTTCTTT.

This sequence joins TRBV19 and TRBJ2-7; 7 bases are a match to TRBD2. The CDR3 extends over 15 amino acids. After removal of 3 bases from V and 7 bases from J, the junction contained 12 bases not matched to a gene. CDR1 LNHDA and CDR2 SQIVND come from the germline V gene (reference sequence). Here the CDR3 DNA reads TGTGCCAGTAGTATCCGGGAGGTCCCGTTTTGGGAGCAGTACTTC. It translates to CASSIREVPFWEQYF.

The V call is TRBV2, the J call TRBJ1-1; possible D gene TRBD1, 5 bases. The germline gives CDR1 SNHLY, CDR2 FYNNEI. Trimming stripped 4 bases from V and 3 bases from J, with 12 bases between. The CDR3 length is 14 residues. CDR3 DNA sequence: TGTGCCAGCAGTGTCGGGGGTGCGGACACTGAAGCTTTCTTT. Its translation: CASSVGGADTEAFF.

The gene calls are TRBV14 and TRBJ2-7; 8 nucleotides match TRBD1. Germline-derived CDR1 and CDR2 are SGHDN and FVKESK. This CDR3 contains 15 residues. Losses at the gene ends were 4 bases for V and 2 bases for J; bases not matched to a gene: 7. CDR3 sequence (DNA): TGTGCCAGCAGCCTCAGGACAGGGTTTGCCTACGAGCAGTACTTC. Residues: CASSLRTGFAYEQYF.

The chain employs TRBV27 and TRBJ2-1; D unresolved. In germline, CDR1 is MNHEY, CDR2 SMNVEV (reference sequence). The CDR3 sequence is 13 residues long. V gave up 5 bases and J gave up 7 bases, with 12 bases separating them. For the CDR3, the DNA is TGTGCCAGCAGTCCCGGAATGGGTAATGAGCAGTTCTTC. This gives the protein CASSPGMGNEQFF.

V gene TRBV15 combines with J gene TRBJ2-1; possibly TRBD1 for D (5 bases). Germline CDR1 and CDR2: LNHNV and YYDKDF (reference sequence). The ends were cut back, 0 bases at V and 9 bases at J, with 15 bases in the middle. CDR3 length equals 15 residues. The DNA for the CDR3 is TGTGCCACCAGCAGAGATGGGCAGGGTAGTGGTGAGCAGTTCTTC. As protein: CATSRDGQGSGEQFF.

This clone was detected once. This rearrangement joins TRBV11-3 to TRBJ1-5; D uncertain. Germline CDR1 and CDR2: SGHNT and YENEEA. This CDR3 is 14 amino acids long. Trimming removed 3 bases at V and 5 bases at J, with 11 bases between. CDR3 DNA: TGTGCCAGCAGCTTTCGGGCTAGTCATCAGCCCCAGCATTTT. As protein: CASSFRASHQPQHF. Full variable domain (rest looked up from reference TRBV11-3 and TRBJ1-5): EAGVVQSPRYKIIEKKQPVAFWCNPISGHNTLYWYLQNLGQGPELLIRYENEEAVDDSQLPKDRFSAERLKGVDSTLKIQPAELGDSAVYLCASSFRASHQPQHFGDGTRLSIL.

J is TRBJ1-5 and V is TRBV28; weak D call: TRBD1 (6 bases). Between the trimmed V and J ends, which lost 6 bases and 7 bases, there was a span of 22 bases. Germline V lookup: CDR1 MDHEN, CDR2 SYDVKM. CDR3 length: 16 residues. CDR3 sequence (DNA): TGTGCCAGCAGCCTCCCGGCGGGGGGCGGGGGGCAGCCCCAGCATTTT. This gives the protein CASSLPAGGGGQPQHF.

This clone appeared a single time. The chain employs TRBV2 and TRBJ2-1; 10 bases are shared with TRBD2. The CDR3 spans 11 residues. The V segment lost 6 bases and the J segment 16 bases; nucleotides outside the gene matches: 6. Germline CDR1 reads SNHLY; CDR2 reads FYNNEI. The CDR3 region is CASRAGLADFF. For the CDR3, the DNA is TGTGCCAGCAGGGCCGGACTAGCGGATTTCTTC.

The gene calls are TRBV6-1 and TRBJ1-4, with a possible D match to TRBD1 (5 bases). Trimming pared 0 bases from V and 6 bases from J, leaving 17 bases between. The length of the CDR3 is 17 residues. Germline V CDR1 and CDR2: MNHNS, SASEGT. CDR3 in DNA: TGTGCCAGCAGTGAAGCGATAACCGGGACGTCGGATGAAAAACTGTTTTTT. Translated: CASSEAITGTSDEKLFF.

The chain recombines TRBV27 with TRBJ2-7; perhaps TRBD2 as D (5 bases). Trimming shortened V by 2 bases and J by 2 bases, and 16 bases separated the two germline ends. This CDR3 region has 16 residues. The germline V gene encodes CDR1 MNHEY and CDR2 SMNVEV (reference sequence). The CDR3 DNA reads as TGTGCCAGCAGTTTAATCGGTGGGAGAGGGCCCTACGAGCAGTACTTC. Protein product: CASSLIGGRGPYEQYF.

The DNA for the CDR3 is TGTGCCAGCAGCCCGGGACAGATTTCTAACTATGGCTACACCTTC. It translates to CASSPGQISNYGYTF. The V gene is TRBV9, the J gene TRBJ1-2; 7 bases map to TRBD1. Germline CDR1 reads SGDLS; CDR2 reads YYNGEE. This CDR3 is 15 amino acids long. V shed 4 bases, J shed 0 bases, and the junction held 6 bases outside the gene matches.

The gene calls are TRBV27 and TRBJ1-3, with unresolved D. V gave up 2 bases and J gave up 3 bases, with 11 bases separating them. The CDR3 has 15 amino acids. CDR1 and CDR2 from the germline V gene are MNHEY and SMNVEV (reference sequence). The CDR3 region has the DNA TGTGCCAGCAGTTTAGCTTCAGGTTTTGGAAACACCATATATTTT. It is translated as CASSLASGFGNTIYF.

This clone occurred once. V usage is TRBV2 and J usage is TRBJ1-2, with 9 bases identical to TRBD1. Germline loops: CDR1 SNHLY, CDR2 FYNNEI. The CDR3 loop spans 13 amino acids. V shed 8 bases, J shed 4 bases, and the junction held 5 bases outside the gene matches. CDR3 region: CASGDRVGYGYTF. The CDR3 DNA sequence: TGTGCCAGCGGGGACAGGGTGGGCTATGGCTACACCTTC. Drawing the rest from reference TRBV2 and TRBJ1-2, the complete variable domain is EPEVTQTPSHQVTQMGQEVILRCVPISNHLYFYWYRQILGQKVEFLVSFYNNEISEKSEIFDDQFSVERPDGSNFTLKIRSTKLEDSAMYFCASGDRVGYGYTFGSGTRLTVV.

The chain employs TRBV2 and TRBJ1-4; 8 bases are shared with TRBD1. The CDR3 sequence is 14 residues long. The V segment lost 7 bases and the J segment 3 bases; nucleotides outside the gene matches: 4. Germline V lookup: CDR1 SNHLY, CDR2 FYNNEI. In DNA, the CDR3 is TGTGCCAGCATCCAGGACAGGGCTAATGAAAAACTGTTTTTT. Residues: CASIQDRANEKLFF.

V and J are TRBV6-1 and TRBJ2-5; D remains unclear. The V gene's germline CDR1 is MNHNS and CDR2 SASEGT. Trimming shortened V by 2 bases and J by 4 bases, and 14 bases separated the two germline ends. The CDR3 covers 15 residues. Written as DNA, the CDR3 is TGTGCCAGCAGTGAATTGAGGCTGGCAGGAGAGACCCAGTACTTC. Protein product: CASSELRLAGETQYF.